This T cell receptor (beta chain) was found in a study of blood T cell repertoires in COVID-19. Study context: Samples taken during acute and convalescent COVID-19 were collected in the United States, Italy and Spain. Nucleic acid was either cDNA or gDNA, and it came from T cells, B-cell-depleted T cells, or PBMCs.

Trimming removed 6 bases from V and 6 bases from J; junction bases left unmatched: 9. This CDR3 comprises 16 residues. In germline, CDR1 is MNHNY, CDR2 SVGAGI (reference sequence). Authors' processing steps: It was from reference gene primer amplification that nucleated cell counts were estimated. TCRdb's table, derived via immunoSEQ multiplex PCR, lists solely in-frame clones and lacks some. Clone size and V and J calls were adopted from that table, with D and trimming inferred from the DNA. The table records 85,000 to 130,000 clones, approximately 91% of them present only once. This clone was detected only once.

This TCR derives from a man aged 60 to 69 with acute or convalescent COVID-19. Material for sequencing was peripheral blood. The V and J genes are TRBV6-6 and TRBJ2-1; 12 bases align to TRBD2. The CDR3 coding sequence is TGTGCCAGCAGCCCACTAGCGGGAGGTGGGACCAATGAGCAGTTCTTC. Translation gives CASSPLAGGGTNEQFF.